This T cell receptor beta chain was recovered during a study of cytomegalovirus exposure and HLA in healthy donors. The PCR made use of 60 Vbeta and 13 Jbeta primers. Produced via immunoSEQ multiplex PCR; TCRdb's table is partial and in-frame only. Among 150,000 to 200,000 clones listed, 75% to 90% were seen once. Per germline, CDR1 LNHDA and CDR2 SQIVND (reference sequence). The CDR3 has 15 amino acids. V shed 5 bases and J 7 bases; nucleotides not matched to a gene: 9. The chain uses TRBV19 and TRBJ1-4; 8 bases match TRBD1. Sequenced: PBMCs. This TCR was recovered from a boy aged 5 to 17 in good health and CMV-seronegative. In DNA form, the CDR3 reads TGTGCCAGTAGTCCCCGACAGGGGAGGAGTGAAAAACTGTTTTTT. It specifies CASSPRQGRSEKLFF.